The source of this T cell receptor beta chain is a study of CD8+CD57+ T cells in acquired aplastic anemia. Study-level results: There were 25 to 35 CD8+ CDR3 sequences that occurred in both patients and controls.

From germline, CDR1 is WNHNN and CDR2 SYGVQD (reference sequence). This CDR3 spans 17 amino acids. The table lists this clonotype with a count of one. What it recognizes is unknown. The junction and the germline gene differ at one end; a read error may be behind it. Only patients with CD8+CD57+ cell expansion on flow cytometry were chosen for sequencing. Both TCR beta VDJ combination and CDR3 sequence profiling were carried out. Genomic DNA was the template for this profiling. TCRdb reprocessed the reads with MiXCR, giving one entry per CDR3 protein. Of about 250,000 distinct CDR3 sequences detected, around 43% appear once; the ten largest clones hold under 9%.

The receptor was derived from a human donor with aplastic anemia. Source material: sorted CD4+, CD8+, or CD8+CD57+ T cells (not recorded which) from PBMCs. V and J are TRBV10-1 and TRBJ2-1; 16 bases agree with TRBD2. CDR3 in amino acids: CAISEGLAGGRNNEQFF. In DNA form, the CDR3 reads TGTGCCATCAGTGAGGGACTAGCGGGGGGGCGGAACAATGAGCAGTTCTTC.